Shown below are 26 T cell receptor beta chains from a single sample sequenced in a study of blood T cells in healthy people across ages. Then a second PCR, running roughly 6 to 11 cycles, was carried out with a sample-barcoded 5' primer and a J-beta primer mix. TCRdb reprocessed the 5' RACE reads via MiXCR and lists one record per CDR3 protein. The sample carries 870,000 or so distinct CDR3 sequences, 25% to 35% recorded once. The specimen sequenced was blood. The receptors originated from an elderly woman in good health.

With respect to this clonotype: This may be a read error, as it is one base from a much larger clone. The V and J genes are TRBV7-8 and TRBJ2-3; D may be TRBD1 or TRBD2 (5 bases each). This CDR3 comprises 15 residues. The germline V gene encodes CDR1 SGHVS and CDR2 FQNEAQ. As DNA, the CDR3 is TGTACCAGCAGCTTAGTTCGGGGACGCACAGATACGCAGTATTTT. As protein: CTSSLVRGRTDTQYF.

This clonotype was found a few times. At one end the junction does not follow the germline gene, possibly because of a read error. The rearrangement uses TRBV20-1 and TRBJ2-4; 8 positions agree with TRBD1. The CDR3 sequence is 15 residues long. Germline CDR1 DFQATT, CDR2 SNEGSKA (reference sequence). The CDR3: CSVRLPGGAGNIQYF. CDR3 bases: TGCAGTGTTAGATTGCCAGGGGGCGCCGGAAACATTCAGTACTTC.

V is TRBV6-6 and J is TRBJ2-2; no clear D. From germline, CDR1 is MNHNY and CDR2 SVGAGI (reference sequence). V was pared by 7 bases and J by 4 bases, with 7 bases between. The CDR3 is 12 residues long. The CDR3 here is CASKHSTGELFF. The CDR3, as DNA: TGTGCCAGCAAACACAGCACCGGGGAGCTGTTTTTT.

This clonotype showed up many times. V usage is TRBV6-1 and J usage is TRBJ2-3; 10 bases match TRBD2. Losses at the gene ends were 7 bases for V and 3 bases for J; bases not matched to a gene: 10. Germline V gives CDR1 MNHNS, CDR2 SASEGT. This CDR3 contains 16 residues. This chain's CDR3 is CASNIQAGGPTDTQYF. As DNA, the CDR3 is TGTGCCAGCAATATCCAAGCGGGGGGGCCAACAGATACGCAGTATTTT.

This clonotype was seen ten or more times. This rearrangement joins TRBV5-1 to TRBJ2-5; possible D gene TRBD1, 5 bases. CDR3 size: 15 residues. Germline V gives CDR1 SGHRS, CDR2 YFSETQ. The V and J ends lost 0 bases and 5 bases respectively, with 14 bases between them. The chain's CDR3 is CASSLDQGPSETQYF. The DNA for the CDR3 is TGCGCCAGCAGCTTGGACCAGGGCCCAAGTGAGACCCAGTACTTC.

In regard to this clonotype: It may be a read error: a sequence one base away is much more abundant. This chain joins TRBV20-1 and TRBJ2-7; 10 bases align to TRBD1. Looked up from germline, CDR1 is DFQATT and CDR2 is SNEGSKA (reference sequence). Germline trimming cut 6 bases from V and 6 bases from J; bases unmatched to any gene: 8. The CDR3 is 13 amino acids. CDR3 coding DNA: TGCAGTGCCACGGACAGGGGGGTAGGCGAGCAGTACTTC. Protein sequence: CSATDRGVGEQYF.

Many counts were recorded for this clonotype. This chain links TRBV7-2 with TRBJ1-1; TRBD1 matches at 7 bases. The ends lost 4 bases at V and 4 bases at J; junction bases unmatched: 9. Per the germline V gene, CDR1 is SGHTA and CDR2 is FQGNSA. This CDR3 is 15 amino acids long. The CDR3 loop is CASSSRQGSGTEAFF. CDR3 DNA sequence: TGTGCCAGCAGCTCGCGACAGGGATCAGGCACTGAAGCTTTCTTT. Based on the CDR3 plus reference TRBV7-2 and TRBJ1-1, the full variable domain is GAGVSQSPSNKVTEKGKDVELRCDPISGHTALYWYRQSLGQGLEFLIYFQGNSAPDKSGLPSDRFSAERTGGSVSTLTIQRTQQEDSAVYLCASSSRQGSGTEAFFGQGTRLTVV.

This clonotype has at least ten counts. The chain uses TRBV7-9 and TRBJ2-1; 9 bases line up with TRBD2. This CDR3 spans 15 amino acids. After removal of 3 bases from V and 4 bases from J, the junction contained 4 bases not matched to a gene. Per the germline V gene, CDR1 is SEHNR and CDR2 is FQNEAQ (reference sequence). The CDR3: CASSLLAGEYNEQFF. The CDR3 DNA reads TGTGCCAGCAGCTTGTTAGCGGGGGAATACAATGAGCAGTTCTTC.

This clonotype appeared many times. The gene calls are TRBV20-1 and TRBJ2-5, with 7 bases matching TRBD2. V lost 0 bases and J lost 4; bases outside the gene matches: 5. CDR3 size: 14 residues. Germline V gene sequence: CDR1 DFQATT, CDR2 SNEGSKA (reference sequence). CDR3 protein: CSAREVGGRETQYF. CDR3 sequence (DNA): TGCAGTGCTAGAGAGGTGGGGGGGAGAGAGACCCAGTACTTC.

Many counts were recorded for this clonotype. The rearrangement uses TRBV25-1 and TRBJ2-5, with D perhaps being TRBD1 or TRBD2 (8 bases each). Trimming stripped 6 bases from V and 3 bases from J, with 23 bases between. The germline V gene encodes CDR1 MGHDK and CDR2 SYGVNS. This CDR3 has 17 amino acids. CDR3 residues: CASSGMGAGGQEETQYF. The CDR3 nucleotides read TGTGCCAGCAGCGGGATGGGGGCGGGGGGACAGGAAGAGACCCAGTACTTC.

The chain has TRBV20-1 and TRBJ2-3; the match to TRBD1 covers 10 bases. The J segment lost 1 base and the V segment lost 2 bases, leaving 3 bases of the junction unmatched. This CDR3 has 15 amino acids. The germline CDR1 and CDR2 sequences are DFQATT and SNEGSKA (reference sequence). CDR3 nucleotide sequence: TGCAGTGCTAGATCCGACAGGGGGCGCACAGATACGCAGTATTTT. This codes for CSARSDRGRTDTQYF.

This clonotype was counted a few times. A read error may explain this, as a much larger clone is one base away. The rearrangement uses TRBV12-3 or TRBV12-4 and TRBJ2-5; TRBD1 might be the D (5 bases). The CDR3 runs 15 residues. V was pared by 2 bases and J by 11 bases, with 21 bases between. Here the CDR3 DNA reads TGTGCCAGCAGTTTAATTACCCAGGGTGGTAATGAGCAGTACTTC. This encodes CASSLITQGGNEQYF.

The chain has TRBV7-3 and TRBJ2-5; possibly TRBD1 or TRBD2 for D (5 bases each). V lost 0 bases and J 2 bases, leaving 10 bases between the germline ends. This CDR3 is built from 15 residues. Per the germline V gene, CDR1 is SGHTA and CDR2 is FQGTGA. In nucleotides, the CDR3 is TGTGCCAGCAGCTTAACAGGGACGGTACAAGAGACCCAGTACTTC. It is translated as CASSLTGTVQETQYF.

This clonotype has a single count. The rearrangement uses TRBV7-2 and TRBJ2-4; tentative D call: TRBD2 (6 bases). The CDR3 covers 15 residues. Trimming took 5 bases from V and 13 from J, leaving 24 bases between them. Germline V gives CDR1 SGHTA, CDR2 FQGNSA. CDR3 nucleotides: TGTGCCAGCAGCCGGGACGAGATGGCTACAGGAGGGCAGTACTTC. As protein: CASSRDEMATGGQYF.

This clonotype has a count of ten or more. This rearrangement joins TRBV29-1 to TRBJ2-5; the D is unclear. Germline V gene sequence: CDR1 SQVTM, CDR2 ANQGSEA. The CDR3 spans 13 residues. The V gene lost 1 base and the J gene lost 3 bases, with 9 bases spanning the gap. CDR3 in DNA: TGCAGCGTTGAAGGACGGCGGAAAGAGACCCAGTACTTC. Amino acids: CSVEGRRKETQYF.

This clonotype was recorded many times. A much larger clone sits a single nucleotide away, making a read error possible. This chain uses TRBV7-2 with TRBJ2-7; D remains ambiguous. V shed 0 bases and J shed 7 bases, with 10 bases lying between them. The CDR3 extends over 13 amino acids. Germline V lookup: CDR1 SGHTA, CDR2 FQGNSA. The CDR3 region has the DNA TGTGCCAGCAGCTTAGCACGTCGCGATGAGCAGTACTTC. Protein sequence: CASSLARRDEQYF.

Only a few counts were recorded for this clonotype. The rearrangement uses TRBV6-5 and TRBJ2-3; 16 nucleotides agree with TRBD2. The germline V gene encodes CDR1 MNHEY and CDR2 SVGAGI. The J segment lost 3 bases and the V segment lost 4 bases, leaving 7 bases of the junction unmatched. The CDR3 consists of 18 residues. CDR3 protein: CASSSGTSGGAFTDTQYF. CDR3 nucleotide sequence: TGTGCCAGCAGTTCCGGGACTAGCGGGGGGGCCTTTACAGATACGCAGTATTTT.

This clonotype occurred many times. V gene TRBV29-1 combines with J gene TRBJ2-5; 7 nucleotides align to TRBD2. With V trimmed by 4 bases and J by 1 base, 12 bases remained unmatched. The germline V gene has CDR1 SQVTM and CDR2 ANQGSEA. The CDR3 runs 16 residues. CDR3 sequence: CSVVHPGGGSQETQYF. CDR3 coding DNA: TGCAGCGTTGTTCACCCCGGGGGAGGGTCCCAAGAGACCCAGTACTTC.

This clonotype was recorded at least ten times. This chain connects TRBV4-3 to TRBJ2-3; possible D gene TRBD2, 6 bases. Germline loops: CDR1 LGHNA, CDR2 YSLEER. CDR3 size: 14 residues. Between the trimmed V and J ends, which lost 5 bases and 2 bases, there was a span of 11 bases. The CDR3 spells CASSRTTYTDTQYF. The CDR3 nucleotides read TGCGCCAGCAGCAGGACTACCTACACAGATACGCAGTATTTT.

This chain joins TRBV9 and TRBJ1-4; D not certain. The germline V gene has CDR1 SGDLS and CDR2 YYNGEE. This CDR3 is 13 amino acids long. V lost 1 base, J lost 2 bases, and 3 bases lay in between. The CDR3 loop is CASSVSTNEKLFF. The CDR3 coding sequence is TGTGCCAGCAGCGTATCGACTAATGAAAAACTGTTTTTT.

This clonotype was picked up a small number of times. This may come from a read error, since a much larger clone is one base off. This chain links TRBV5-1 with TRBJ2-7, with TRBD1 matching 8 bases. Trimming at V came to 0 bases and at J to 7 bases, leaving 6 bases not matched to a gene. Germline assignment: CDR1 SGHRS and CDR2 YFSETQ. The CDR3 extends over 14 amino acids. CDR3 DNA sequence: TGCGCCAGCAGCTTGGCGGCAGGGGGCGGTGAGCAGTACTTC. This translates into CASSLAAGGGEQYF.

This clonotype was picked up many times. This chain's CDR3 is CASSQGRLQETQYF. The CDR3 DNA follows: TGTGCCAGCAGCCAGGGCAGGCTCCAAGAGACCCAGTACTTC. The chain employs TRBV16 and TRBJ2-5; D ambiguous. The V gene lost 3 bases and the J gene lost 1 base, with 9 bases spanning the gap. From germline, CDR1 is KGHSY and CDR2 FQNENV. This CDR3 has 14 residues. The variable domain in full, with the rest retrieved from reference TRBV16 and TRBJ2-5, is GEEVAQTPKHLVRGEGQKAKLYCAPIKGHSYVFWYQQVLKNEFKFLISFQNENVFDETGMPKERFSAKCLPNSPCSLEIQATKLEDSAVYFCASSQGRLQETQYFGPGTRLLVL.

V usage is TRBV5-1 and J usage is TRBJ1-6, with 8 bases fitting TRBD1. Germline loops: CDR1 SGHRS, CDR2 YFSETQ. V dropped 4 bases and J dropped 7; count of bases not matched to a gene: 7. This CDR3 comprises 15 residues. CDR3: CASSPGQVENSPLHF. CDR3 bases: TGCGCCAGCAGCCCGGGACAGGTTGAGAATTCACCCCTCCACTTT. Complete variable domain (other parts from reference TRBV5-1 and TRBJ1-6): KAGVTQTPRYLIKTRGQQVTLSCSPISGHRSVSWYQQTPGQGLQFLFEYFSETQRNKGNFPGRFSGRQFSNSRSEMNVSTLELGDSALYLCASSPGQVENSPLHFGNGTRLTVT.

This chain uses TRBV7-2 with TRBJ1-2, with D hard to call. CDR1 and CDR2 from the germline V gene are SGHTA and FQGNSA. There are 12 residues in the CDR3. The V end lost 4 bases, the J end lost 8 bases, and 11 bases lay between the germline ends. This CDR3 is CASSSSRSGYTF. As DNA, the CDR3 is TGTGCCAGCAGCTCATCGAGAAGCGGCTACACCTTC.

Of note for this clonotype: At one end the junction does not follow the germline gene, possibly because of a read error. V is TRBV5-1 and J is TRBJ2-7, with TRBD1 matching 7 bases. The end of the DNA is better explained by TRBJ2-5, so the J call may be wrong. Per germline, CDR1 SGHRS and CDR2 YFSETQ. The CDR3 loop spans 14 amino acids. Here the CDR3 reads CASSKGQLQGTQYF. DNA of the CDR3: TGCGCCAGCAGCAAGGGACAGTTACAAGGGACCCAGTACTTC.

The CDR3 spells CASSASLGPSYEQYF. The CDR3 region has the DNA TGTGCCAGTAGTGCCTCACTGGGACCCTCCTACGAGCAGTACTTC. V and J are TRBV19 and TRBJ2-7; D is possibly TRBD1 or TRBD2 (5 bases each). V lost 5 bases to trimming and J lost 0 bases, with 14 bases between them. CDR3 length: 15 residues. Germline-derived CDR1 and CDR2 are LNHDA and SQIVND (reference sequence).